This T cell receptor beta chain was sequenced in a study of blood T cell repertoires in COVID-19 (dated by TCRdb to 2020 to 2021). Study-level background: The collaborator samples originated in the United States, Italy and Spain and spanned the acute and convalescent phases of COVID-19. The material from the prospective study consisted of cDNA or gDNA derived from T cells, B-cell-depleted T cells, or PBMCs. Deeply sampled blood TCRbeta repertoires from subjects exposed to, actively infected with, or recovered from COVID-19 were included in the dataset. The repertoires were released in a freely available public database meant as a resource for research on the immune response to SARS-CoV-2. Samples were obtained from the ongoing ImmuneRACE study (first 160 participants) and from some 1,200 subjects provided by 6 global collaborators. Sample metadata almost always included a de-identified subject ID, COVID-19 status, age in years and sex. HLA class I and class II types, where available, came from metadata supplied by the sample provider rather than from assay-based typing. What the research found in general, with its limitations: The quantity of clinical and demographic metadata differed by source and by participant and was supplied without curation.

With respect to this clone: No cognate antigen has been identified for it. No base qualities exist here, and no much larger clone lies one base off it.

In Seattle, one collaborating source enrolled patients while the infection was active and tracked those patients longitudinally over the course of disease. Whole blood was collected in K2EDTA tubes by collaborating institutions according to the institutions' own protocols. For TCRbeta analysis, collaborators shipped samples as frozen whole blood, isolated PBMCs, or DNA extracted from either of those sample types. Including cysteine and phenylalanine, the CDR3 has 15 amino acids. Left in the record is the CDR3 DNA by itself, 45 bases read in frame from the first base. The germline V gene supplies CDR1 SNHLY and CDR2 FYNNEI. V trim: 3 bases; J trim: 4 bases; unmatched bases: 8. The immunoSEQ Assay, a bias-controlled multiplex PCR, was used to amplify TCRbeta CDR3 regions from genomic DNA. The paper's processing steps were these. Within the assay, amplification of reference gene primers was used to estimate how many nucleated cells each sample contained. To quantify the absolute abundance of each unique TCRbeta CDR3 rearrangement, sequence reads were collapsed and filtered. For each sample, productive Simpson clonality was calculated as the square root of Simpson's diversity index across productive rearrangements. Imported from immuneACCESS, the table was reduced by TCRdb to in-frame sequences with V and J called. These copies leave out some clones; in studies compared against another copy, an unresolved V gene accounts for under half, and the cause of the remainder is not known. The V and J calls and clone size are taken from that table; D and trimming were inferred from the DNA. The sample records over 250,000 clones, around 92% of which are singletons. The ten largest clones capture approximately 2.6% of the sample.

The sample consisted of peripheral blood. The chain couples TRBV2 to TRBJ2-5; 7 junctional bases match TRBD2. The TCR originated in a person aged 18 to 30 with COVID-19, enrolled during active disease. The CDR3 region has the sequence CASSEVGTTTETQYF. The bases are TGTGCCAGCAGTGAGGTGGGGACTACTACAGAGACCCAGTACTTC.